Shown below are 3 T cell receptor beta chains from a single sample sequenced in a study of blood T cell repertoires in COVID-19. TCRdb keeps only in-frame clones here, not all; method: immunoSEQ multiplex PCR. This sample has about 330,000 clones, with about 90% found just once. The sequencing sample was made of PBMCs or T cells enriched from blood (not recorded which). These receptors all come from a woman aged 25 to 39 who had recovered from COVID-19.

The chain employs TRBV19 and TRBJ1-2, with TRBD1 matching over 8 bases. The CDR3 contains 13 residues. V trimming: 7 bases; J trimming: 10 bases; junction bases outside the gene matches: 11. Per the germline V gene, CDR1 is LNHDA and CDR2 is SQIVND (reference sequence). The CDR3 is CASMTPDRAIYTF. DNA for the CDR3: TGTGCCAGTATGACCCCGGACAGGGCTATCTACACCTTC.

This clone appeared once. The chain couples TRBV7-2 to TRBJ1-6, with 7 bases identical to TRBD1. The CDR3 has 16 residues. V was pared by 5 bases and J by 2 bases, with 6 bases of the junction left unmatched. Germline V gene sequence: CDR1 SGHTA, CDR2 FQGNSA. This CDR3 is CASSTITGAYNSPLHF. CDR3 sequence (DNA): TGTGCCAGCAGCACGATCACAGGGGCCTATAATTCACCCCTCCACTTT.

This clone showed up just a few times. The chain recombines TRBV4-3 with TRBJ1-3; the D gene is possibly TRBD1 (5 bases). Germline V gives CDR1 LGHNA, CDR2 YSLEER. The CDR3 sequence is 17 residues long. Trimming removed 1 base from V and 0 bases from J, with 13 bases in between. Here the CDR3 reads CASSQGGGGLSGNTIYF. The CDR3 bases are TGCGCCAGCAGCCAAGGTGGCGGGGGACTCTCTGGAAACACCATATATTTT.